A single T cell receptor (beta chain) is shown here with its context. This record belongs to a study of blood T cell repertoires in COVID-19. Germline V gives CDR1 MDHEN, CDR2 SYDVKM. This CDR3 has 14 amino acids. Losses at the gene ends were 4 bases for V and 4 bases for J; bases not matched to a gene: 3. The study recruited people aged roughly 18 to 100 years across roughly 23 US areas. Each participant's cohort was designated according to participant-reported clinical history. Measured with immunoSEQ multiplex PCR; TCRdb has only the in-frame clones, and not every one. The data contain just over 300,000 clones, approximately 90% of them seen just once; the ten biggest clones take up about 9.5%.

The specimen was PBMCs or T cells enriched from blood (not recorded which). The clonotype comes from a middle-aged woman who had recovered from COVID-19. V gene TRBV28 combines with J gene TRBJ1-3; 8 nucleotides agree with TRBD1. This CDR3 reads CASSSGGAGNTIYF. The CDR3 DNA is TGTGCCAGCAGTTCAGGGGGCGCAGGAAACACCATATATTTT.